The rows below give T cell receptor beta chains drawn from one sample of a study of T cell responses to AZD1222 COVID-19 vaccine. Assay: immunoSEQ multiplex PCR; the TCRdb copy retains only in-frame clones and omits some. The sample lists some 140,000 clones, 93% occurring once. The input for sequencing was peripheral blood, taken on day 0 of AZD1222 vaccination. All receptors come from an adult in good health. Both conserved end residues are part of each CDR3. The order of the fields is clone size, D gene, J gene, CDR3 length, V gene, CDR3 DNA, CDR3 protein. The D gene is left open where the match is weak. Size tells how often a clone was seen (once, few, many) or the class of an expanded clone, and some rows leave it out.

>NA|TRBD1|TRBJ1-5|18|TRBV27
TGTGCCAGCAGTTTAAGGGGACAGGGGGCAGCGAGCAATCAGCCCCAGCATTTT
CASSLRGQGAASNQPQHF
>NA|NA|TRBJ2-7|14|TRBV3-1/TRBV3-2
TGTGCCAGCAGCCAAGTGCAAGGATCCTACGAGCAGTACTTC
CASSQVQGSYEQYF
>NA|NA|TRBJ1-1|16|TRBV24-1
TGTGCCACCAGTGATTTAAGGCTACAGCTGAACACTGAAGCTTTCTTT
CATSDLRLQLNTEAFF
>NA|NA|TRBJ1-2|15|TRBV6-5
TGTGCCAGCAGTTACTCGAGTAACCCTGCCTATGGCTACACCTTC
CASSYSSNPAYGYTF
>NA|TRBD1|TRBJ1-5|15|TRBV2
TGTGCCAGCAGGGCGGACAGGGTCGGGGATCAGCCCCAGCATTTT
CASRADRVGDQPQHF
>once|NA|TRBJ1-5|11|TRBV2
TGTGCCAGCAGTGGACCTCAGCCCCAGCATTTT
CASSGPQPQHF
>once|TRBD1|TRBJ1-4|15|TRBV19
TGTGCCAGTAGGCCGGGACAGGGGATAGGAGAAAAACTGTTTTTT
CASRPGQGIGEKLFF
>once|TRBD1|TRBJ1-4|15|TRBV15
TGTGCCACCAGCAGAACTTGGGACAGAAATGAAAAACTGTTTTTT
CATSRTWDRNEKLFF
>NA|NA|TRBJ1-2|15|TRBV6-6
TGTGCCAGCAGACGCGGGCAGGACGGCTCCTATGGCTACACCTTC
CASRRGQDGSYGYTF
>NA|NA|TRBJ2-5|14|TRBV28
TGTGCCAGCAGTCCCCGGGACAACCAAGAGACCCAGTACTTC
CASSPRDNQETQYF
>NA|TRBD2|TRBJ2-6|15|TRBV11-2
TGTGCCAGCAGCTTAGAGTCGCGGGAGATTGACGTCCTGACTTTC
CASSLESREIDVLTF
>once|NA|TRBJ1-1|14|TRBV5-4
TGTGCCAGCAGCGGGGGAGGATGGAACACTGAAGCTTTCTTT
CASSGGGWNTEAFF
>once|NA|TRBJ1-3|15|TRBV3-1/TRBV3-2
TGTGCCAGCAGCCAAGATTCCGTTTTCGGAAACACCATATATTTT
CASSQDSVFGNTIYF
>NA|NA|TRBJ1-2|13|TRBV18
TGTGCCAGCTCACCACGGCGGACGGATGGCTACACCTTC
CASSPRRTDGYTF
>NA|TRBD2|TRBJ2-2|16|TRBV6-4
TGTGCCAGCAGTGAATCCGGGACTATAAACACCGGGGAGCTGTTTTTT
CASSESGTINTGELFF
>NA|NA|TRBJ2-5|12|TRBV6-6
TGTGCCAGCAGCTCCCTGATGGAGACCCAGTACTTC
CASSSLMETQYF
>NA|TRBD2|TRBJ2-7|14|TRBV7-9
TGTGCCAGCAGCTCTGGACTAGCGGTCTACGAGCAGTACTTC
CASSSGLAVYEQYF
>NA|TRBD1|TRBJ1-5|13|TRBV7-3
TGTGCCAGCAGTGACAGGGGAGGTCAGCCCCAGCATTTT
CASSDRGGQPQHF
>NA|TRBD1|TRBJ1-1|14|TRBV3-1/TRBV3-2
TGTGCCAGCAGCCCGACAGGGTCCGGCACTGAAGCTTTCTTT
CASSPTGSGTEAFF
>NA|NA|TRBJ2-1|14|TRBV5-8
TGTGCCAGCAGCTCGATTTCCAGCTACAATGAGCAGTTCTTC
CASSSISSYNEQFF
>NA|NA|TRBJ1-1|13|TRBV18
TGTGCCAGCTCACCACGACAGATAAAAGAAGCTTTCTTT
CASSPRQIKEAFF
>NA|NA|TRBJ1-2|13|TRBV12-3/TRBV12-4
TGTGCCAGCAGTGACGGGACTACCTATGGCTACACCTTC
CASSDGTTYGYTF
>NA|NA|TRBJ1-1|13|TRBV9
TGTGCCAGCAGCGGGGGAGGGAACACTGAAGCTTTCTTT
CASSGGGNTEAFF
>NA|NA|TRBJ1-6|13|TRBV12-3/TRBV12-4
TGTGCCAGCAGTTTGGTTGGACTCCGGACCCTCCACTTT
CASSLVGLRTLHF
>NA|NA|TRBJ1-1|14|TRBV27
TGTGCCACCCTTGGGGGGGCTATGAACACTGAAGCTTTCTTT
CATLGGAMNTEAFF
>NA|NA|TRBJ1-2|11|TRBV28
TGTGCCAGCAGGGATTACTATGGCTACACCTTC
CASRDYYGYTF
>NA|TRBD1|TRBJ1-5|15|TRBV10-2
TGCGCCAGCAGTGAGTCGGGACAGGGGAATCAGCCCCAGCATTTT
CASSESGQGNQPQHF
>NA|TRBD1|TRBJ1-2|14|TRBV6-2/TRBV6-3
TGTGCCAGCAGTAAACAGGGGGATTACTATGGCTACACCTTC
CASSKQGDYYGYTF
>NA|NA|TRBJ1-2|14|TRBV10-2
TGCGCCAGCCGAGTGGCAGGTTCTAACTATGGCTACACCTTC
CASRVAGSNYGYTF
>NA|TRBD1|TRBJ1-3|15|TRBV19
TGTGCCAGTAGTACTACAGGGGAAACTGGAAACACCATATATTTT
CASSTTGETGNTIYF
>NA|NA|TRBJ2-1|15|TRBV24-1
TGTGCCACCAGTGATGGCGTGAGTGAAAGGAATGAGCAGTTCTTC
CATSDGVSERNEQFF
>NA|NA|TRBJ1-2|15|TRBV28
TGTGCCACCCTCGTCCGGGACAACGGGTTTCGTGGCTACACCTTC
CATLVRDNGFRGYTF
>NA|NA|TRBJ2-5|10|TRBV29-1
TGCAGCGTTGTTGTTGAGACCCAGTACTTC
CSVVVETQYF
>NA|NA|TRBJ1-5|15|TRBV19
TGTGCCAGTAGTATAGCCAGAATCCTCAGTCAGCCCCAGCATTTT
CASSIARILSQPQHF
>NA|NA|TRBJ2-3|15|TRBV10-1
TGCGCCAGCAGCGACAGTAATTCGGCCACAGATACGCAGTATTTT
CASSDSNSATDTQYF